This T cell receptor (beta chain) was observed in a study of cytomegalovirus exposure and HLA in healthy donors. General study findings and limits: Diagnosis of cytomegalovirus status made by the classifier reportedly showed high specificity and sensitivity.

With 60 Vbeta and 13 Jbeta primers, the PCR was carried out. The assay was immunoSEQ multiplex PCR, and TCRdb's table has in-frame clones only and misses some. This listing includes 65,000 to 80,000 clones. The germline V and J ends were trimmed by 5 bases and 1 base, with 20 bases remaining between them. CDR3 length equals 17 residues. CDR1 is MNHEY and CDR2 is SMNVEV in the germline V gene (reference sequence). As concerns this clone: Its specificity is unknown.

The sample taken for sequencing was PBMCs. The chain combines TRBV27 with TRBJ1-1, with a weak D call TRBD1 (6 bases). The receptor was derived from a female donor in good health and CMV-seropositive. The chain's CDR3 is CASSLRGRRGQNTEAFF. CDR3 coding DNA: TGTGCCAGCAGTCTTCGGGGGAGGCGGGGGCAGAACACTGAAGCTTTCTTT.